Following are 20 T cell receptor beta chains from one sample sequenced in a study of T-cell memory formation after mild COVID-19. Each CDR3 protein gets one entry after TCRdb re-called the 5' RACE reads with MiXCR. This table holds 120,000 to 150,000 distinct CDR3 sequences, 15% to 20% found once. Sequencing was carried out using PBMCs or a T cell subset sorted from them (not recorded which). The receptor source for this set is an adult woman who had mild COVID-19 (a few samples of this study predate the infection). Cell type and time point are not known.

As concerns this clonotype: Compared with germline, one end of the junction differs, possibly owing to a read error. The rearrangement uses TRBV7-9 and TRBJ1-1; D ambiguous. The CDR3 runs 17 residues. The germline V gene encodes CDR1 SEHNR and CDR2 FQNEAQ (reference sequence). The CDR3 DNA sequence: TGTGCCAGCAGCCCCCATACCTCAGACTTCGGGCTCACTGGAGCTTTCTTT. Its translation: CASSPHTSDFGLTGAFF.

In its sample, this clonotype was seen a few times. V and J are TRBV5-5 and TRBJ2-7; TRBD1 matches 8 bases. V lost 1 base to trimming and J lost 6 bases; unmatched junction nucleotides: 12. This CDR3 region has 16 residues. CDR1 and CDR2 (germline): SGHKS, YYEKEE (reference sequence). The CDR3 loop reads CASSLSPTQGAGEQYF. DNA of the CDR3: TGTGCCAGCAGCTTGTCACCCACGCAGGGGGCCGGCGAGCAGTACTTC.

J is TRBJ2-3 and V is TRBV11-2; weak D call: TRBD2 (6 bases). The CDR3 length is 18 residues. The V end lost 3 bases, the J end lost 0 bases, and 19 bases lay between the germline ends. Germline V gives CDR1 SGHAT, CDR2 FQNNGV. CDR3 DNA sequence: TGTGCCAGCAGCTTTAAAACGGGAGAGTATTTCAGCACAGATACGCAGTATTTT. The encoded protein is CASSFKTGEYFSTDTQYF.

V is TRBV5-1 and J is TRBJ2-3; D uncertain. CDR1 is SGHRS and CDR2 is YFSETQ in the germline V gene. V was cut by 1 base and J by 6 bases, with 18 bases left in between. The CDR3 sequence is 16 residues long. The CDR3 coding sequence is TGCGCCAGCAGCTTGATCGGAAACCCAGAGATCGATACGCAGTATTTT. Translating it yields CASSLIGNPEIDTQYF.

Worth noting for this clonotype: A read error may account for a junction end that differs from germline. The rearrangement links TRBV7-7 to TRBJ2-1; 9 bases fit TRBD1. Germline V gives CDR1 SSHAT, CDR2 FNYEAQ (reference sequence). This CDR3 comprises 13 residues. The CDR3, as DNA: TGTGCTAGCAGCAAGGACAGGGGATATGAGCAGTTCTTC. Its protein product is CASSKDRGYEQFF. Based on the CDR3 plus reference TRBV7-7 and TRBJ2-1, the full variable domain is GAGVSQSPRYKVTKRGQDVTLRCDPISSHATLYWYQQALGQGPEFLTYFNYEAQPDKSGLPSDRFSAERPEGSISTLTIQRTEQRDSAMYRCASSKDRGYEQFFGPGTRLTVL.

This chain links TRBV4-1 with TRBJ1-1; D call uncertain. V gave up 0 bases and J gave up 5 bases, with 10 bases separating them. This CDR3 has 14 residues. Germline values: CDR1 MGHRA, CDR2 YSYEKL. The CDR3 protein is CASSQDGIGTEAFF. DNA for the CDR3: TGCGCCAGCAGCCAAGACGGGATTGGGACTGAAGCTTTCTTT.

This clonotype was picked up a small number of times. The rearrangement joins TRBV5-1 to TRBJ2-2; TRBD1 aligns across 8 bases. CDR1 is SGHRS, CDR2 YFSETQ, per germline. This CDR3 is built from 14 residues. Trimming removed 2 bases from V and 5 bases from J; junction bases left unmatched: 2. CDR3 residues: CASSFRQGTGELFF. The CDR3 coding sequence is TGCGCCAGCAGCTTTCGACAGGGGACCGGGGAGCTGTTTTTT.

This chain links TRBV15 with TRBJ1-1; 7 bases fit TRBD1. Germline V gene lookup returns CDR1 LNHNV and CDR2 YYDKDF (reference sequence). This CDR3 spans 18 amino acids. Trimming removed 0 bases from V and 1 base from J; junction bases left unmatched: 11. The CDR3 DNA reads TGTGCCACCAGCAGAGATCGAGCGACAGGGAATTGGAACACTGAAGCTTTCTTT. Protein product: CATSRDRATGNWNTEAFF.

This clonotype was seen a handful of times. CDR3 sequence (DNA): TGCAGTGCTCCCCTCGTCTCTGGAGGCGGAAAACTGTTTTTT. It codes for CSAPLVSGGGKLFF. This chain connects TRBV20-1 to TRBJ1-4; D not certain. The CDR3 is 14 residues long. The V end lost 5 bases, the J end lost 10 bases, and 20 bases lay between the germline ends. Looked up from germline, CDR1 is DFQATT and CDR2 is SNEGSKA (reference sequence).

This clonotype was detected only a few times. The rearrangement uses TRBV24-1 and TRBJ2-5; no clear D gene. Between the trimmed V and J ends, which lost 1 base and 1 base, there was a span of 9 bases. The CDR3 covers 15 residues. Germline assignment: CDR1 KGHDR and CDR2 SFDVKD. In nucleotides, the CDR3 is TGTGCCACCAGTGATTTTTCCGGCAGCCAAGAGACCCAGTACTTC. It is translated as CATSDFSGSQETQYF.

There are a few counts of this clonotype. The chain couples TRBV7-9 to TRBJ2-7; 9 bases fit TRBD1. V was pared by 2 bases and J by 1 base, with 9 bases of the junction left unmatched. Germline V lookup: CDR1 SEHNR, CDR2 FQNEAQ (reference sequence). The CDR3 totals 17 residues. CDR3 in amino acids: CASSLWGGQGVSYEQYF. As DNA, the CDR3 is TGTGCCAGCAGCTTATGGGGGGGACAGGGTGTATCCTACGAGCAGTACTTC. The entire variable domain, with the rest obtained from reference TRBV7-9 and TRBJ2-7, is as follows: DTGVSQNPRHKITKRGQNVTFRCDPISEHNRLYWYRQTLGQGPEFLTYFQNEAQLEKSRLLSDRFSAERPKGSFSTLEIQRTEQGDSAMYLCASSLWGGQGVSYEQYFGPGTRLTVT.

This clonotype was seen a handful of times. The CDR3 reads CASSQEGGYAGNTIYF. The CDR3 nucleotides read TGCGCCAGCAGCCAAGAAGGGGGCTATGCTGGAAACACCATATATTTT. This chain uses TRBV4-1 with TRBJ1-3, with 7 bases lining up with TRBD1. The CDR3 runs 16 residues. Losses at the gene ends were 0 bases for V and 2 bases for J; bases not matched to a gene: 4. Germline V gene data show CDR1 as MGHRA and CDR2 as YSYEKL.

The chain employs TRBV6-5 and TRBJ1-2; D possibly corresponds to TRBD1 (6 bases). The V gene lost 6 bases and the J gene lost 2 bases, with 10 bases spanning the gap. Per germline, CDR1 MNHEY and CDR2 SVGAGI. CDR3 length equals 13 residues. The CDR3: CASRPDRNYGYTF. As DNA, the CDR3 is TGTGCCAGCAGACCGGACAGAAACTATGGCTACACCTTC.

The chain combines TRBV7-3 with TRBJ2-4; 9 positions agree with TRBD1. The CDR3 covers 19 residues. Trimming took 5 bases from V and 0 from J; bases not matched to a gene: 14. The germline CDR1 and CDR2 sequences are SGHTA and FQGTGA. The CDR3 DNA is TGTGCCAGCAGCCCGGGACAGGGAAAATACCCTGTAGCCAAAAACATTCAGTACTTC. This gives the protein CASSPGQGKYPVAKNIQYF.

This clonotype has more than one count but fewer than ten. The chain couples TRBV4-3 to TRBJ2-2; D not certain. V was pared by 0 bases and J by 7 bases, with 6 bases between. The CDR3 loop spans 13 amino acids. Germline loops: CDR1 LGHNA, CDR2 YSLEER. In nucleotides, the CDR3 is TGCGCCAGCAGCCAAGACCATGACGGGGAGCTGTTTTTT. This encodes CASSQDHDGELFF.

This clonotype was counted only a few times. The chain links TRBV20-1 to TRBJ2-5, with no clear D. The V end lost 1 base, the J end lost 8 bases, and 11 bases lay between the germline ends. Looked up from germline, CDR1 is DFQATT and CDR2 is SNEGSKA (reference sequence). The CDR3 consists of 12 residues. CDR3 sequence: CSARGSYQTQYF. The CDR3 DNA reads TGCAGTGCTAGAGGGTCCTACCAAACCCAGTACTTC.

The chain uses TRBV6-2 or TRBV6-3 and TRBJ2-1, with a weak D call TRBD2 (5 bases). Trimming took off 1 base at V and 0 bases at J, with 10 bases between the two ends. The CDR3 is 16 residues long. The germline CDR1 and CDR2 sequences are MNHEY and SVGEGT. The CDR3 DNA reads TGTGCCAGCAGTTACTGGACTCCCCGCTCCTACAATGAGCAGTTCTTC. This encodes CASSYWTPRSYNEQFF.

The table lists this clonotype with a few counts. This sequence joins TRBV29-1 and TRBJ2-3, with 7 bases identical to TRBD1. In germline, CDR1 is SQVTM, CDR2 ANQGSEA. J lost 1 base, V lost 7 bases, and 8 bases had no gene match. The CDR3 has 14 residues. The CDR3 region has the DNA TGCAGCGGTCGACAGGGTTCAGGCACAGATACGCAGTATTTT. Translating it yields CSGRQGSGTDTQYF.

V gene TRBV12-3 or TRBV12-4 combines with J gene TRBJ1-2; D is uncertain. The CDR3 extends over 14 amino acids. V was cut by 3 bases and J by 6 bases, with 14 bases left in between. The CDR3 region has the DNA TGTGCCAGCAGTTTTCTAGGGATTAGGGATGGCTACACCTTC. Encoded protein: CASSFLGIRDGYTF.

V and J are TRBV5-1 and TRBJ2-1; weak D call: TRBD1 (6 bases). The CDR3 spans 15 residues. Trimming removed 4 bases from V and 5 bases from J, with 16 bases in between. Germline V gene data show CDR1 as SGHRS and CDR2 as YFSETQ. The CDR3 DNA is TGCGCCAGCAGCCTGCAGGGGTCCCTTAACAATGAGCAGTTCTTC. Residues: CASSLQGSLNNEQFF.